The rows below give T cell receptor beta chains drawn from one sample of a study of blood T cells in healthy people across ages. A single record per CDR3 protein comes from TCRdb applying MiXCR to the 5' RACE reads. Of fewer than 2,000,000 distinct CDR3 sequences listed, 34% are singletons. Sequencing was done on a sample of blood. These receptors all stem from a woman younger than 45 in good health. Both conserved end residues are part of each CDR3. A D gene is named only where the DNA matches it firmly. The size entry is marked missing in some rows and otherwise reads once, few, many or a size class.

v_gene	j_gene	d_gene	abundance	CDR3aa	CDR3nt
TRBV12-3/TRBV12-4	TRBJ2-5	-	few	CASSSPRRETQYF	TGTGCCAGCAGCTCCCCCCGGAGAGAGACCCAGTACTTC
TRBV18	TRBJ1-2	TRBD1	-	CASSPETGPYGYTF	TGTGCCAGCTCACCAGAGACAGGGCCTTATGGCTACACCTTC
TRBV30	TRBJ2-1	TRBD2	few	CAWSHPGTSDNEQFF	TGTGCCTGGAGTCACCCCGGGACTAGCGACAATGAGCAGTTCTTC
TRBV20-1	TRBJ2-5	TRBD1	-	CSARDRTWTQYF	TGCAGTGCTAGGGACAGGACCTGGACCCAGTACTTC
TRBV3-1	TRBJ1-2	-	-	CASSQGLWVGYTF	TGTGCCAGCAGCCAAGGGCTCTGGGTTGGCTACACCTTC
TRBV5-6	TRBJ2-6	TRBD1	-	CASSYTGGRANVLTF	TGTGCCAGCAGCTACACAGGGGGGAGGGCCAACGTCCTGACTTTC
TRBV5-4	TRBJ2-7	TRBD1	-	CASSLDRQGNEQYF	TGTGCCAGCAGCTTGGACCGACAGGGGAACGAGCAGTACTTC
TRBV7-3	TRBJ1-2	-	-	CASTQWDYGYTF	TGTGCCAGCACCCAGTGGGACTATGGCTACACCTTC
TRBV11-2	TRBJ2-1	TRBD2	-	CASSPTPLAGDYNEQFF	TGTGCCAGCAGCCCAACTCCACTAGCGGGGGACTACAATGAGCAGTTCTTC
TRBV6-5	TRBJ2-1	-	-	CASSSYQGSGQFF	TGTGCCAGCAGTTCCTATCAGGGGAGTGGGCAGTTCTTC
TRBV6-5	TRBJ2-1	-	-	CASSLLGNPNEQFF	TGTGCCAGCAGTTTATTGGGGAATCCCAATGAGCAGTTCTTC
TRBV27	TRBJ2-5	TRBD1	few	CASSPPGQGTETQYF	TGTGCCAGCAGTCCCCCGGGACAGGGGACAGAGACCCAGTACTTC
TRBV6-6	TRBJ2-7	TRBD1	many	CASSYRGLYEQYF	TGTGCCAGCAGTTACAGGGGGCTATACGAGCAGTACTTC
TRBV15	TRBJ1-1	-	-	CATSSLPGGGKNTEAFF	TGTGCCACCAGCAGCCTACCCGGGGGGGGAAAAAACACTGAGGCTTTCTTT
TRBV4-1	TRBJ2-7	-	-	CASSPVTPSHREQYF	TGCGCCAGCAGCCCTGTAACGCCAAGCCATCGCGAGCAGTACTTC
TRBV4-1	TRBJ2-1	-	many	CASSGIDSNNEQFF	TGCGCCAGCAGCGGGATCGACTCGAACAATGAGCAGTTCTTC
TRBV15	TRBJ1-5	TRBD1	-	CATSSRRTGVPYSNQPQHF	TGTGCCACCAGCTCTCGTAGGACAGGGGTGCCCTATAGCAATCAGCCCCAGCATTTT
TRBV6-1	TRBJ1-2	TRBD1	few	CASSTRTGRDGYTF	TGTGCCAGCAGTACACGGACAGGGAGGGATGGCTACACCTTC
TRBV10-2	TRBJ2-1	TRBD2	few	CASSDLAGVREQFF	TGCGCCAGCAGTGACCTAGCGGGAGTTCGGGAGCAGTTCTTC
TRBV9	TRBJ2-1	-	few	CASSVWDRASYNEQFF	TGTGCCAGCAGCGTTTGGGACCGAGCATCCTACAATGAGCAGTTCTTC
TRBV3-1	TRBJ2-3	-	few	CASSQDEGGITDTQYF	TGTGCCAGCAGCCAAGACGAGGGGGGAATCACAGATACGCAGTATTTT
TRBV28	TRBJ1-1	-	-	CASSPVAEGNTGAFF	TGTGCCAGCAGCCCGGTGGCGGAGGGGAACACTGGAGCTTTCTTT
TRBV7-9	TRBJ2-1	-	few	CASSSDPAGDNEQFF	TGTGCCAGCAGTTCAGACCCGGCCGGGGACAATGAGCAGTTCTTC
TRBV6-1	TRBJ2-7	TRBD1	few	CACHRDRGREQYF	TGTGCCTGCCACCGGGACAGGGGGCGGGAGCAGTACTTC
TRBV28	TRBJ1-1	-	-	CASSPLGVRQDEAFF	TGTGCCAGCAGTCCCCTAGGGGTAAGACAGGATGAAGCTTTCTTT
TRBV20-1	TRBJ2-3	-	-	CSVSGQAADTQYF	TGCAGTGTCAGTGGACAAGCGGCAGATACGCAGTATTTT
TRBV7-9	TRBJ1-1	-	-	CASSPSGDEVFF	TGTGCCAGCAGCCCGTCGGGCGATGAAGTTTTCTTT
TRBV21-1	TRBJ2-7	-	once	CASSKGIQANSYEQYF	TGTGCCAGCAGCAAGGGCATACAGGCGAACTCCTACGAGCAGTACTTC
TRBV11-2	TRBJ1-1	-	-	CASSLRSTEAFF	TGTGCCAGCAGCTTAAGGTCCACTGAAGCTTTCTTT
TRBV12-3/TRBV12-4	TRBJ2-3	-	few	CASSPWTADTQYF	TGTGCCAGCAGTCCCTGGACGGCAGATACGCAGTATTTT
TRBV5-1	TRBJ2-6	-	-	CASSLTFSGTLPSGANVLTF	TGCGCCAGCAGCCTAACCTTTTCCGGGACTCTACCCTCTGGGGCCAACGTCCTGACTTTC
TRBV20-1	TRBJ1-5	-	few	CSAREGGYYSNQPQHF	TGCAGTGCCAGGGAGGGGGGCTATTATAGCAATCAGCCCCAGCATTTT
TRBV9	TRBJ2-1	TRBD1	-	CASTRGARGLSNEQFF	TGTGCCAGCACTCGAGGGGCCAGGGGGCTATCCAATGAGCAGTTCTTC
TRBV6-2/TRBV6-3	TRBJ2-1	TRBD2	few	CASSYGTSGDRGSYNEQFF	TGTGCCAGCAGTTACGGGACTAGCGGAGATAGGGGCTCCTACAATGAGCAGTTCTTC
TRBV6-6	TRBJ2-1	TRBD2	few	CASEGRLAGYNEQFF	TGTGCCAGCGAAGGCAGACTAGCGGGATACAATGAGCAGTTCTTC
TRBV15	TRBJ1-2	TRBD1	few	CATSGRDRGLGGYTF	TGTGCCACCAGCGGTCGGGACAGGGGGCTGGGTGGCTACACCTTC